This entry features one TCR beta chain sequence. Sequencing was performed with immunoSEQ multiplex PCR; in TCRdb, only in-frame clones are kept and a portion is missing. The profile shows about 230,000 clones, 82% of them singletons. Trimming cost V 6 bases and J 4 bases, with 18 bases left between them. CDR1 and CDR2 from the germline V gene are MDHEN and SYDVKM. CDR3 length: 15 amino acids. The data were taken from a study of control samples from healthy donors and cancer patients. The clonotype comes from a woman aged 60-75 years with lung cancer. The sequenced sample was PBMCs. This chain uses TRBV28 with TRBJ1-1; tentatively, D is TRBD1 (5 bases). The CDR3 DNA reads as TGTGCCAGCAGCCCCTGGGGGGAGGGGAGCACTGAAGCTTTCTTT. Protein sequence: CASSPWGEGSTEAFF.